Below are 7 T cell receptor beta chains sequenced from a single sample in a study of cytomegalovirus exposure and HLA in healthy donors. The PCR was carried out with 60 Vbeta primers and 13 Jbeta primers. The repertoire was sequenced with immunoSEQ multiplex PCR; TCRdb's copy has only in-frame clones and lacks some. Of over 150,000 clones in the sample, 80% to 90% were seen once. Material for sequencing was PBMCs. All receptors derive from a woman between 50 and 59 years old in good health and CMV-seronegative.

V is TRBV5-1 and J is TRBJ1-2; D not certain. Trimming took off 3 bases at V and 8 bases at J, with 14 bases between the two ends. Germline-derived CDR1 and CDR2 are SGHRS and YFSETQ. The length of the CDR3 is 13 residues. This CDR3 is CASSSLGVGGYTF. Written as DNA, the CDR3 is TGCGCCAGCAGCTCCCTCGGGGTAGGCGGCTACACCTTC.

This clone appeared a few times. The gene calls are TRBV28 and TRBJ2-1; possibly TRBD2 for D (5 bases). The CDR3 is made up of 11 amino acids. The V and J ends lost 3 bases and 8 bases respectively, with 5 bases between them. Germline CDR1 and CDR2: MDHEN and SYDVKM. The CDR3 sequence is CASSLRDEQFF. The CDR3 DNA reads TGTGCCAGCAGTTTGAGGGATGAGCAGTTCTTC. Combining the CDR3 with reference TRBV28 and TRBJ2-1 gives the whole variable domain DVKVTQSSRYLVKRTGEKVFLECVQDMDHENMFWYRQDPGLGLRLIYFSYDVKMKEKGDIPEGYSVSREKKERFSLILESASTNQTSMYLCASSLRDEQFFGPGTRLTVL.

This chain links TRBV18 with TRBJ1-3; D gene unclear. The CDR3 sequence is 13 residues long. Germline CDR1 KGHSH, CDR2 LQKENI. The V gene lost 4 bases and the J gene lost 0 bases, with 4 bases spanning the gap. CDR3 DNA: TGTGCCAGCTCACAGAGCTCTGGAAACACCATATATTTT. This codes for CASSQSSGNTIYF.

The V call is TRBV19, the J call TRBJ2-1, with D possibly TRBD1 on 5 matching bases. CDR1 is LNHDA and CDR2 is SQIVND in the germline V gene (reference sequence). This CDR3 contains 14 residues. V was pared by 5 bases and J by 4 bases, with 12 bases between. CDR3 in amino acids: CASSLQVVYNEQFF. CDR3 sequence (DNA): TGTGCCAGTAGTTTACAGGTGGTTTACAATGAGCAGTTCTTC.

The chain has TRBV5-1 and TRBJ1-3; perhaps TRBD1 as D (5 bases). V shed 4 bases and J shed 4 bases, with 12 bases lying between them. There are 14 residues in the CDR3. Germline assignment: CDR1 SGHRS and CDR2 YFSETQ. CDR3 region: CASSAQGAGNTIYF. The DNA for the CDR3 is TGCGCCAGCAGCGCGCAGGGCGCAGGAAACACCATATATTTT.

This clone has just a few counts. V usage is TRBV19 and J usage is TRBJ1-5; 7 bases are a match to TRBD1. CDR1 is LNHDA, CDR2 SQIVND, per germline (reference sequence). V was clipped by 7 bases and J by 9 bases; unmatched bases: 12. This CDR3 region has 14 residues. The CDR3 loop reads CASNPQGYGGPQHF. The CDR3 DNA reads TGTGCCAGTAATCCACAGGGGTACGGGGGGCCCCAGCATTTT. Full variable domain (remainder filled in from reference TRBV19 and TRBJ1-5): DGGITQSPKYLFRKEGQNVTLSCEQNLNHDAMYWYRQDPGQGLRLIYYSQIVNDFQKGDIAEGYSVSREKKESFPLTVTSAQKNPTAFYLCASNPQGYGGPQHFGDGTRLSIL.

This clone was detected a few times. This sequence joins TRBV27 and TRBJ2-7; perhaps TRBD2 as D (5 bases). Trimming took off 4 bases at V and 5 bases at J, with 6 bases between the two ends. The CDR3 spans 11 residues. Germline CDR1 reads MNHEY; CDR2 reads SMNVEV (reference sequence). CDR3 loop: CASSSGNEQYF. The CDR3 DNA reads TGTGCCAGCAGTTCGGGGAACGAGCAGTACTTC.